Here is one T cell receptor beta chain with its context. This clonotype was detected ten times or more. Its antigen has not been determined. There are no base qualities to consult, and no much larger clone falls within one base. The data are from a study of prognosis after radiotherapy for stage I lung cancer (dated by TCRdb to 2020 to 2023). For the wider study: Between early 2018 and 2019, over 15 patients with stage I NSCLC were enrolled in Nanjing, China. The cohort was made up of some twelve men and roughly 6 women, with a median age of nearly 75 years and an age range of roughly 50 to 85 years. All patients were considered medically inoperable, owing to comorbidities in approximately 13 and refusal of surgery in seven or eight. This study profiled peripheral blood TCR beta repertoires from stage I NSCLC patients before and after stereotactic body radiotherapy and linked the repertoires to distant failure. No patient received concurrent therapy alongside SBRT. Newly diagnosed primary stage I lung tumors occurred in roughly 14 patients, and oligometastatic NSCLC after surgical resection of the primary tumor occurred in a few. After SBRT, distant metastases developed in four of the 19 patients at a median of around seven months, while the remaining 15 patients had no significant progression. Tumor histology was squamous cell carcinoma in seven or eight patients and adenocarcinoma in around 12. The study took one blood sample before SBRT and one after SBRT from each of around 20 patients and sequenced all 40 or so samples. Using image-guided IMRT or VMAT, SBRT was delivered in 3 to 5 fractions at a biologically effective dose of at least 100 Gy.

Two rounds of multiplex PCR were performed to amplify the TCR beta CDR3 region from genomic DNA. The first PCR round used primers specific to each TRBV and TRBJ gene, and the primer sequences were filed in Chinese patent CN105087789A. Universal primers were used in the second PCR round. The Roche High Pure PCR Template Preparation Kit was used to extract genomic DNA from frozen PBMCs. Libraries were sequenced paired-end with 151 bp reads on an Illumina HiSeq 3000. Under the source paper's analysis protocol: Raw reads lacking the multiplex PCR primer sequences were removed with CutAdapt. Using PEAR, the high-quality paired reads were merged into contigs. By aligning each contig to reference sequences, MiXCR assigned the TRB V, D and J gene segments to that contig. To remove sequencing errors, CDR3 sequences were clustered according to base quality and sequence similarity. Diversity was calculated as Shannon entropy divided by the natural log of the number of productive TCR sequences. Clonality was defined as one minus Shannon entropy divided by the natural log of the number of unique clonotypes. The Youden index of ROC curves was used to select progression-free survival cut-offs for repertoire metrics, and analyses were performed in R 3.5.3. TCRdb reprocessed the public reads (quality trimming at Q25 with fastp, clone calling with MiXCR) and kept in-frame beta chains. CDR3 protein sequences are deduplicated, and each keeps its most common genes and DNA. The V and J calls come from TCRdb's annotation, not from the publication. The sample records 20,000 to 25,000 distinct CDR3 sequences, around 39% of which are singletons. Jointly, the top ten make up around a fifth of the sample.

No patient had a history of other malignancies or prior chemotherapy or radiotherapy, and all had node-negative disease on CT and PET/CT. At each of the two time points, around 5.7 milliliters of peripheral venous blood were collected into EDTA tubes. Ficoll-Paque Plus density-gradient centrifugation was used to isolate PBMCs. Right after collection, samples were kept at -80 degrees C until analysis. CDR1 and CDR2, looked up from the germline V gene, are MNHNS and SASEGT. V is pruned by 6 bases and J by 11 bases, leaving 9 bases of the junction without a gene match. From cysteine to phenylalanine, the CDR3 is 12 amino acids long. The entry retains the CDR3 DNA only, 36 bases that are in frame from base 1. The full study reports these points: No adjustment for multiple comparisons was applied to any of the reported P values. Post-SBRT Shannon entropy and its change from baseline were lower in patients who developed distant metastases; baseline Shannon entropy was not associated with metastases. The study was limited by the small cohort and short follow-up, and independent validation of the study findings is required. No determination of tumor specificity was made for expanded TCR clones. TRBV and TRBJ usage frequencies reportedly varied with metastasis status, involving two V genes at baseline and 9 or 10 V and two J genes after SBRT. After SBRT, the number of unique TCR clones decreased (median approximately 10,000 before versus several thousand after; Wilcoxon paired P=0.011).

The source material was PBMCs, sampled before or after stereotactic body radiation therapy (not recorded which). The TCR originated in a donor aged 50 or older with non-small cell lung cancer. In this chain, TRBV6-1 is recombined with TRBJ1-1; TRBD1 aligns with 7 central bases. CDR3 loop: CASRTGTLGAFF. The DNA reads TGTGCCAGCAGGACAGGGACCCTGGGCGCTTTCTTT.